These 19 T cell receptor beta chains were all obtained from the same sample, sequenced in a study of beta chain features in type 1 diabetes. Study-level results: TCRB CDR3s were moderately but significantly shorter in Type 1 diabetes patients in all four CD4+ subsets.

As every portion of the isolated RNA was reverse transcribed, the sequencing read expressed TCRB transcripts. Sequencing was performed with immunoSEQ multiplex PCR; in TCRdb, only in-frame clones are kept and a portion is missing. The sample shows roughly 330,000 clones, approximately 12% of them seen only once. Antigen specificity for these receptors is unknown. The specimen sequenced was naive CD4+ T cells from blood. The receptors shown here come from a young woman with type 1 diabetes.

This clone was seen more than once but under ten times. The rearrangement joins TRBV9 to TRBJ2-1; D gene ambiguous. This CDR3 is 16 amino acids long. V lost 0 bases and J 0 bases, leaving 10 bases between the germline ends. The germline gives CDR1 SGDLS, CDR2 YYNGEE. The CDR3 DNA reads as TGTGCCAGCAGCGTAGGATGGGCTTCCTCCTACAATGAGCAGTTCTTC. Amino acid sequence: CASSVGWASSYNEQFF.

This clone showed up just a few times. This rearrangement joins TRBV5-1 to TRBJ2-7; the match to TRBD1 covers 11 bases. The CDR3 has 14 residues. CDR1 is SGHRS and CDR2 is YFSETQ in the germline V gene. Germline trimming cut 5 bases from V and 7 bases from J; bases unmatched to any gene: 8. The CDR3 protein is CASSPGQGAREQYF. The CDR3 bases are TGCGCCAGCAGTCCTGGACAGGGGGCGAGGGAGCAGTACTTC.

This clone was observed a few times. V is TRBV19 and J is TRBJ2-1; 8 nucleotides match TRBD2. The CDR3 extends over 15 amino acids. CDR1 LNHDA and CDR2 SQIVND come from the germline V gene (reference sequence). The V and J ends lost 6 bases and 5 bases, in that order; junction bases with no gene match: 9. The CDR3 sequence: CASSKAGVWDNEQFF. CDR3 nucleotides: TGTGCCAGTAGCAAAGCGGGGGTTTGGGACAATGAGCAGTTCTTC. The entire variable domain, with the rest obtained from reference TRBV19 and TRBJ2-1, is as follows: DGGITQSPKYLFRKEGQNVTLSCEQNLNHDAMYWYRQDPGQGLRLIYYSQIVNDFQKGDIAEGYSVSREKKESFPLTVTSAQKNPTAFYLCASSKAGVWDNEQFFGPGTRLTVL.

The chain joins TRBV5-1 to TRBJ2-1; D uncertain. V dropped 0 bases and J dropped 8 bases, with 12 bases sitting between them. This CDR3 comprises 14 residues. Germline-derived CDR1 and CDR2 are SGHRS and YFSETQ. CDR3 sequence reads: CASSLETAKHEQFF. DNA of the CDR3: TGCGCCAGCAGCTTGGAAACAGCAAAGCATGAGCAGTTCTTC.

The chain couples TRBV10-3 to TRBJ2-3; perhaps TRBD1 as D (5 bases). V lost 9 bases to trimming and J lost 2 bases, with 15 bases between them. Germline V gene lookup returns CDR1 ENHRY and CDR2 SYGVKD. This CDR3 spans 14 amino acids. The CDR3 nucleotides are TGTGCCATGGGGCGCGGAGAGATCACAGATACGCAGTATTTT. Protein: CAMGRGEITDTQYF.

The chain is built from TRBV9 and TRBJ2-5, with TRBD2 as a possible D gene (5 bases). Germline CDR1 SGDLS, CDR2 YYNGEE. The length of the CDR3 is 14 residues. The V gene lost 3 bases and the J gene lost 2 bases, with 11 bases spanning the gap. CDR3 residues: CASSAGLKQETQYF. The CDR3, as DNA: TGTGCCAGCAGCGCAGGACTGAAACAAGAGACCCAGTACTTC. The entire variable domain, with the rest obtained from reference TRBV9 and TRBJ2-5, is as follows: DSGVTQTPKHLITATGQRVTLRCSPRSGDLSVYWYQQSLDQGLQFLIQYYNGEERAKGNILERFSAQQFPDLHSELNLSSLELGDSALYFCASSAGLKQETQYFGPGTRLLVL.

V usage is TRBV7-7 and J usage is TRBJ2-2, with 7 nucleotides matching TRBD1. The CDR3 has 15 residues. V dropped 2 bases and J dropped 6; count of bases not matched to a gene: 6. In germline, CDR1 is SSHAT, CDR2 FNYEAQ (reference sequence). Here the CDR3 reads CASSLTGDRAGELFF. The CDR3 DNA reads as TGTGCCAGCAGCTTAACAGGGGATCGTGCCGGGGAGCTGTTTTTT.

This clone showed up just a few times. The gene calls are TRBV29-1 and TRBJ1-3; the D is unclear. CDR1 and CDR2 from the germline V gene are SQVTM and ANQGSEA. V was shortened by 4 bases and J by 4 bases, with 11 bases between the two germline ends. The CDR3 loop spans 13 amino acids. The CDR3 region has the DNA TGCAGCGTTGCCCAGAGACTCGGAAACACCATATATTTT. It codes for CSVAQRLGNTIYF.

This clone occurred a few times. The CDR3 nucleotides are TGTGCCAGCAGCCCTAGGGGCCTGTACCAAGAGACCCAGTACTTC. Protein product: CASSPRGLYQETQYF. The V and J genes are TRBV9 and TRBJ2-5, with a weak D call TRBD1 (5 bases). The CDR3 is made up of 15 amino acids. Germline CDR1 SGDLS, CDR2 YYNGEE. Trimming shortened V by 4 bases and J by 0 bases, and 13 bases separated the two germline ends. The full variable domain, rest sourced from reference TRBV9 and TRBJ2-5, is DSGVTQTPKHLITATGQRVTLRCSPRSGDLSVYWYQQSLDQGLQFLIQYYNGEERAKGNILERFSAQQFPDLHSELNLSSLELGDSALYFCASSPRGLYQETQYFGPGTRLLVL.

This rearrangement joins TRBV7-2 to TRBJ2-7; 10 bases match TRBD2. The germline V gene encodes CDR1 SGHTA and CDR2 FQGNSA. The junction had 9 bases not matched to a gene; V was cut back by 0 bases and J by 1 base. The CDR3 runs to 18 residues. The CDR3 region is CASSLAASGSDRSYEQYF. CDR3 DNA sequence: TGTGCCAGCAGCTTAGCGGCTAGCGGGAGCGACCGATCCTACGAGCAGTACTTC. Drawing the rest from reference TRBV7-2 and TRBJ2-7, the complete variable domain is GAGVSQSPSNKVTEKGKDVELRCDPISGHTALYWYRQSLGQGLEFLIYFQGNSAPDKSGLPSDRFSAERTGGSVSTLTIQRTQQEDSAVYLCASSLAASGSDRSYEQYFGPGTRLTVT.

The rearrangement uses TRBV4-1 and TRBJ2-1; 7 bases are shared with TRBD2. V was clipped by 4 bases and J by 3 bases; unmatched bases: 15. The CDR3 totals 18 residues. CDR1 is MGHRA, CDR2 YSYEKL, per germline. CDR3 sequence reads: CASSRPIGRLAVYNEQFF. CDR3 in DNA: TGCGCCAGCAGCCGCCCAATCGGGAGGCTAGCGGTCTACAATGAGCAGTTCTTC.

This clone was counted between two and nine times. The CDR3 DNA reads as TGTGCCAGCAGCTATTGGCTAGCGGGAGCGAACGGGGAGCTGTTTTTT. It encodes CASSYWLAGANGELFF. V is TRBV7-2 and J is TRBJ2-2; 10 nucleotides agree with TRBD2. Per germline, CDR1 SGHTA and CDR2 FQGNSA. The CDR3 is 16 amino acids. V was pared by 4 bases and J by 7 bases, with 9 bases of the junction left unmatched.

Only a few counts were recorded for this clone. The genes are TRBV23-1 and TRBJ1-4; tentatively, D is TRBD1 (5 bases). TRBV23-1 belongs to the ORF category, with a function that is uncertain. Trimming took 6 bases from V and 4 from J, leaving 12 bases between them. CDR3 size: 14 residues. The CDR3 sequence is CASRLAGYNEKLFF. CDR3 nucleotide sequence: TGCGCCAGCAGATTAGCAGGGTATAATGAAAAACTGTTTTTT.

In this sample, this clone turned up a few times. The CDR3 bases are TGTGCCAGTAGTACAATACTAGCGGCCACAGATACGCAGTATTTT. Protein product: CASSTILAATDTQYF. V is TRBV19 and J is TRBJ2-3; 8 positions agree with TRBD2. Germline CDR1 LNHDA, CDR2 SQIVND (reference sequence). With 4 bases clipped from V and 2 bases from J, the junction kept 5 bases outside the gene matches. This CDR3 has 15 amino acids.

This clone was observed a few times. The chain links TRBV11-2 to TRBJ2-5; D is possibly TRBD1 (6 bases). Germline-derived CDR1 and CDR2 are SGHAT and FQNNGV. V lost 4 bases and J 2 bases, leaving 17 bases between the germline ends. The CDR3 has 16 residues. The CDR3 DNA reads TGTGCCAGCAGCTCCGGTCTGGGACAAGTGCAAGAGACCCAGTACTTC. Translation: CASSSGLGQVQETQYF.

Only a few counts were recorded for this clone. The CDR3: CASSTRGDTDTQYF. In DNA, the CDR3 is TGTGCCAGCAGCACTAGAGGAGACACAGATACGCAGTATTTT. The chain employs TRBV7-2 and TRBJ2-3, with D possibly matching TRBD2 (5 bases). The CDR3 loop spans 14 amino acids. Deletions cut 5 bases from V and 2 bases from J, with 11 bases between. The germline V gene has CDR1 SGHTA and CDR2 FQGNSA.

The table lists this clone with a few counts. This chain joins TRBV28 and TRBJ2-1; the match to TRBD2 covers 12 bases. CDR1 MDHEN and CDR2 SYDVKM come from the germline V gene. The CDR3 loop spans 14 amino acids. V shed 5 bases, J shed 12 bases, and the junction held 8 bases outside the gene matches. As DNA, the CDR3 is TGTGCCAGCAGTGAAGGACTAGCGGGAAAATCGCAGTTCTTC. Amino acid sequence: CASSEGLAGKSQFF.

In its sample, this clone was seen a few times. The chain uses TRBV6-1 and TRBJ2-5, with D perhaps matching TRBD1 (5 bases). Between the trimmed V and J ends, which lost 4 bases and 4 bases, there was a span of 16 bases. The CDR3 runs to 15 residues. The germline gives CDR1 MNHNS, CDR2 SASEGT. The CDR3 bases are TGTGCCAGCAGTGCGATAAATCCAGGGATAGAGACCCAGTACTTC. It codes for CASSAINPGIETQYF.

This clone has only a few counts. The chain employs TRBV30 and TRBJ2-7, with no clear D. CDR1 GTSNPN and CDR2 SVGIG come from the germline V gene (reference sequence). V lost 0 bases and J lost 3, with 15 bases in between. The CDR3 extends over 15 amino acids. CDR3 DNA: TGTGCCTGGAGTGTTGGATTTTACGCGGACTACGAGCAGTACTTC. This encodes CAWSVGFYADYEQYF.